The source of this TCR beta chain is a study of shared clonotypes between healthy human individuals. Profiling relied on immunoSEQ multiplex PCR, and the TCRdb table lists in-frame clones only, not all of them. The sample gives about 2.2 million clones, just over 90% of which show up once; around 1.7% is in the top ten. Germline V gene lookup returns CDR1 MNHEY and CDR2 SMNVEV (reference sequence). This CDR3 is 16 amino acids long. Trimming at V came to 4 bases and at J to 3 bases, leaving 8 bases not matched to a gene. CD45RO-negative, CCR7-selected cells formed the naive CD8 fraction, which excluded terminally differentiated effector memory CD45RA+ cells.

This TCR derives from a young man in good health. Some clones in this sample may be carry-over from other donors' samples. This chain links TRBV27 with TRBJ2-1; 8 nucleotides line up with TRBD2. Material: naive CD8+ T cells from PBMCs. This CDR3 is CASSSSGSPLYNEQFF. CDR3 DNA: TGTGCCAGCAGTTCCAGCGGGAGTCCCCTCTACAATGAGCAGTTCTTC.